This T cell receptor (beta chain) is from a study of cytomegalovirus exposure and HLA in healthy donors. The donors gave bone marrow, and they were healthy. This clone was seen more than once but under ten times. One end of the junction is discordant with germline, which a read error may explain. The PCR employed 60 Vbeta primers together with 13 Jbeta primers. How the authors handled the data: Later reanalysis found roughly 80 million unique TCR beta chains, around 9.9 million of them shared. Method: immunoSEQ multiplex PCR; TCRdb's copy keeps in-frame clones and lacks some. The V and J calls and clone size were taken over from that table, and D and trimming were inferred from the DNA. This sample yields about 130,000 clones, of which roughly 75% are seen a single time; 3% to 4% belongs to the top ten. This CDR3 is built from 15 residues. Germline V gene lookup returns CDR1 SEHNR and CDR2 FQNEAQ (reference sequence).

Sequenced input: PBMCs. The chain has TRBV7-9 and TRBJ2-7; D is unclear. The clonotype was recovered from a woman aged 50 to 65 in good health and CMV-seronegative. Here the CDR3 reads CSSSPRLSGYYEQYF. The CDR3, as DNA: TGTTCCAGCAGCCCGAGACTCTCGGGTTACTACGAGCAGTACTTC.